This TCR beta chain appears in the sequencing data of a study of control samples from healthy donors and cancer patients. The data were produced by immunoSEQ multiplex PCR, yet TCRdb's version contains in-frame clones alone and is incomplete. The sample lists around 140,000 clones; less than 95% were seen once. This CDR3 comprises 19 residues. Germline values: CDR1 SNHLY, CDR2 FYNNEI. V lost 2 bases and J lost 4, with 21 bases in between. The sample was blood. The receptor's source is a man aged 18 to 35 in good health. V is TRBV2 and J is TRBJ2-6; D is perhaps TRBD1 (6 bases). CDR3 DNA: TGTGCCAGCAGTGAATTGCTCTTTAAACAGGGAGACGGGGCCAACGTCCTGACTTTC. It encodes CASSELLFKQGDGANVLTF.